Listed here are 28 T cell receptor beta chains from one sample, sequenced in a study of metastatic and nonmetastatic thyroid tumors. TCRdb reprocessed the PCR reads via MiXCR. The sample lists over 15,000 clones; 34% were seen once. Prior to thyroid surgery, none of the patients had received any treatment. The sequenced sample was tumor tissue. These receptors came from a female donor with papillary thyroid cancer or a benign thyroid nodule (not recorded which). Some clones in this sample may be carry-over from other donors' samples.

In this sample, this clone turned up many times. The chain combines TRBV10-3 with TRBJ2-7; the match to TRBD1 covers 7 bases. The CDR3 covers 13 residues. Germline CDR1 reads ENHRY; CDR2 reads SYGVKD. The V segment lost 4 bases and the J segment 6 bases; nucleotides outside the gene matches: 6. The CDR3 bases are TGTGCCATCAGTGGACAGGGAGATCGCGAGCAGTACTTC. This sequence encodes CAISGQGDREQYF.

This clone came up a few times. The chain couples TRBV6-1 to TRBJ1-2; no reliable D call. There are 16 residues in the CDR3. Trimming cost V 2 bases and J 0 bases, with 13 bases left between them. Germline CDR1 is MNHNS and CDR2 is SASEGT. The CDR3 spells CASSEYSSLSNYGYTF. For the CDR3, the DNA is TGTGCCAGCAGTGAATATAGCAGTTTATCTAACTATGGCTACACCTTC.

The chain links TRBV30 to TRBJ2-2; D not resolved. Trimming cost V 2 bases and J 3 bases, with 13 bases left between them. This CDR3 spans 15 amino acids. Germline CDR1 GTSNPN, CDR2 SVGIG (reference sequence). DNA for the CDR3: TGTGCCTGGAGTCGGGCGGAAAGAGACACCGGGGAGCTGTTTTTT. This translates into CAWSRAERDTGELFF.

This chain uses TRBV7-6 with TRBJ2-7; 14 bases agree with TRBD2. CDR1 and CDR2 from the germline V gene are SGHVS and FNYEAQ. The CDR3 has 15 amino acids. The V segment lost 0 bases and the J segment 6 bases; nucleotides outside the gene matches: 1. CDR3 nucleotide sequence: TGTGCCAGCAGCTTAGCAGGACTAGCGGGAGGCGAGCAGTACTTC. Translating gives CASSLAGLAGGEQYF.

V is TRBV20-1 and J is TRBJ1-2; maybe TRBD1 (5 bases). The CDR3 contains 12 residues. Trimming shortened V by 0 bases and J by 9 bases, and 11 bases separated the two germline ends. Germline-derived CDR1 and CDR2 are DFQATT and SNEGSKA (reference sequence). CDR3 region: CSAREGEVSYTF. CDR3 coding DNA: TGCAGTGCTAGAGAGGGGGAGGTTAGCTACACCTTC.

This clone has only a few counts. The rearrangement uses TRBV28 and TRBJ2-7; D remains ambiguous. CDR3 length equals 13 residues. Germline CDR1 MDHEN, CDR2 SYDVKM. With 3 bases removed from V and 2 bases from J, the gap between germline ends came to 8 bases. The CDR3 DNA follows: TGTGCCAGCAGTTTGGCCAGACCCTACGAGCAGTACTTC. Translating it yields CASSLARPYEQYF.

This chain links TRBV30 with TRBJ1-2; D not certain. V was clipped by 2 bases and J by 7 bases, with 14 bases between them. The germline V gene encodes CDR1 GTSNPN and CDR2 SVGIG (reference sequence). The CDR3 has 13 amino acids. The chain's CDR3 is CAWSLSGLGGYTF. The CDR3 region has the DNA TGTGCCTGGAGTCTCAGTGGGTTGGGTGGCTACACCTTC.

This clone was recorded many times. The rearrangement joins TRBV28 to TRBJ2-3; tentatively, D is TRBD1 or TRBD2 (6 bases each). Germline CDR1 reads MDHEN; CDR2 reads SYDVKM. The CDR3 consists of 16 residues. Between the trimmed V and J ends, which lost 3 bases and 2 bases, there was a span of 15 bases. The CDR3: CASSLSPGALTDTQYF. In DNA, the CDR3 is TGTGCCAGCAGTTTGTCACCGGGGGCCCTCACAGATACGCAGTATTTT.

This clone was seen more than once but under ten times. The genes are TRBV6-6 and TRBJ2-1; D not resolved. Deletions cut 3 bases from V and 2 bases from J, with 11 bases between. The CDR3 is 15 residues long. CDR1 and CDR2 from the germline V gene are MNHNY and SVGAGI (reference sequence). DNA for the CDR3: TGTGCCAGCAGTTATAGTTTCGTCCCCTACAATGAGCAGTTCTTC. This sequence encodes CASSYSFVPYNEQFF.

The chain combines TRBV4-1 with TRBJ2-7; possibly TRBD1 or TRBD2 for D (7 bases each). The germline CDR1 and CDR2 sequences are MGHRA and YSYEKL. Trimming cost V 4 bases and J 6 bases, with 22 bases left between them. The CDR3 covers 16 residues. CDR3 coding DNA: TGCGCCAGCAGCCTTTCTGGAAGCGGGACAGCGGGCGAGCAGTACTTC. Amino acid sequence: CASSLSGSGTAGEQYF.

The chain employs TRBV11-2 and TRBJ2-7, with no clear D. The CDR3 is made up of 16 amino acids. Per the germline V gene, CDR1 is SGHAT and CDR2 is FQNNGV. With 0 bases removed from V and 7 bases from J, the gap between germline ends came to 19 bases. The CDR3 loop reads CASSLENGPLSWEQYF. The CDR3 nucleotides read TGTGCCAGCAGCTTAGAAAACGGGCCACTGTCTTGGGAGCAGTACTTC.

This chain connects TRBV19 to TRBJ1-2; TRBD1 agrees at 12 bases. Germline loops: CDR1 LNHDA, CDR2 SQIVND (reference sequence). V lost 5 bases and J lost 5; bases outside the gene matches: 9. The CDR3 length is 16 residues. CDR3 in amino acids: CASSVRPGQGAYGYTF. The CDR3 bases are TGTGCCAGTAGTGTGCGACCGGGACAGGGGGCTTATGGCTACACCTTC.

The J gene is TRBJ2-7, the V gene TRBV6-1, with D maybe TRBD2 (5 bases). The V end lost 4 bases, the J end lost 0 bases, and 19 bases lay between the germline ends. The CDR3 contains 17 residues. Germline CDR1 reads MNHNS; CDR2 reads SASEGT. CDR3: CASSVWFLDSSSYEQYF. In nucleotides, the CDR3 is TGTGCCAGCAGTGTTTGGTTCTTGGACTCGAGCTCCTACGAGCAGTACTTC.

By sample fraction, this clone is large (0.1 to 1%). The CDR3 sequence: CASNPDRGSIAGYTF. The CDR3 DNA reads as TGTGCCAGTAACCCCGACAGGGGGAGTATCGCTGGCTACACCTTC. The chain has TRBV19 and TRBJ1-2; 9 bases fit TRBD1. CDR3 length: 15 residues. With V trimmed by 7 bases and J by 7 bases, 13 bases remained unmatched. Per germline, CDR1 LNHDA and CDR2 SQIVND (reference sequence). Looking up the rest from reference TRBV19 and TRBJ1-2 gives the full variable domain: DGGITQSPKYLFRKEGQNVTLSCEQNLNHDAMYWYRQDPGQGLRLIYYSQIVNDFQKGDIAEGYSVSREKKESFPLTVTSAQKNPTAFYLCASNPDRGSIAGYTFGSGTRLTVV.

In this sample, this clone is medium-sized. J is TRBJ1-5 and V is TRBV5-1; a weak D match, TRBD1 (5 bases). Germline CDR1 is SGHRS and CDR2 is YFSETQ. This CDR3 has 15 amino acids. Trimming stripped 5 bases from V and 1 base from J, with 13 bases between. The CDR3 DNA reads TGCGCCAGCAGGGCCGGGACTGCAAGCAATCAGCCCCAGCATTTT. Protein product: CASRAGTASNQPQHF.

The V call is TRBV11-2, the J call TRBJ2-2; no firm D call. Trimming shortened V by 5 bases and J by 6 bases, and 13 bases separated the two germline ends. The CDR3 covers 14 residues. Germline CDR1 reads SGHAT; CDR2 reads FQNNGV. The CDR3 DNA sequence: TGTGCCAGCAGCATTTCGGGCCTGGCCGGGGAGCTGTTTTTT. As protein: CASSISGLAGELFF.

This clone is deemed medium-sized. This chain uses TRBV5-1 with TRBJ2-1, with D possibly matching TRBD2 (6 bases). The CDR3 loop spans 14 amino acids. The germline CDR1 and CDR2 sequences are SGHRS and YFSETQ. Deletions cut 4 bases from V and 6 bases from J, with 14 bases between. In DNA form, the CDR3 reads TGCGCCAGCAGCCTGGAGGGCCAGCTCAATGAGCAGTTCTTC. Amino acids: CASSLEGQLNEQFF.

This clone rates as large (0.1 to 1%). This chain links TRBV13 with TRBJ1-5, with 10 nucleotides matching TRBD1. Germline V lookup: CDR1 PRHDT, CDR2 FYEKMQ (reference sequence). This CDR3 has 21 amino acids. The V gene end was trimmed by 5 bases and the J gene end by 0 bases; junction bases not matched to a gene: 19. Here the CDR3 reads CASSISSGTGDSPYSNQPQHF. The CDR3 bases are TGTGCCAGCAGCATATCCTCCGGGACAGGGGATTCCCCTTATAGCAATCAGCCCCAGCATTTT.

V and J are TRBV20-1 and TRBJ1-5, with D maybe TRBD1 (6 bases). CDR3 length: 15 amino acids. From germline, CDR1 is DFQATT and CDR2 SNEGSKA (reference sequence). V gave up 1 base and J gave up 0 bases, with 10 bases separating them. In nucleotides, the CDR3 is TGCAGTGCTAGAGTAACGGGACATAGCAATCAGCCCCAGCATTTT. Amino acids: CSARVTGHSNQPQHF.

Judged by abundance, this clone is medium-sized. This chain links TRBV28 with TRBJ1-3, with TRBD1 matching over 8 bases. CDR3 length equals 18 residues. V was clipped by 5 bases and J by 0 bases; unmatched bases: 12. Germline CDR1 reads MDHEN; CDR2 reads SYDVKM. The CDR3 sequence is CASSELTGTGSSGNTIYF. The CDR3 DNA follows: TGTGCCAGCAGTGAACTTACCGGGACAGGTTCCTCTGGAAACACCATATATTTT.

This clone was observed a single time. The genes are TRBV20-1 and TRBJ2-1; maybe TRBD2 (6 bases). The CDR3 contains 16 residues. With 6 bases removed from V and 1 base from J, the gap between germline ends came to 19 bases. Germline V gene sequence: CDR1 DFQATT, CDR2 SNEGSKA (reference sequence). CDR3 loop: CSALGRRALSYNEQFF. CDR3 bases: TGCAGTGCCCTCGGACGGAGGGCCCTATCCTACAATGAGCAGTTCTTC.

This clone is classed as medium-sized. The chain couples TRBV6-4 to TRBJ2-2; possibly TRBD2 for D (6 bases). CDR1 and CDR2 (germline): MRHNA, SNTAGT. The V and J ends lost 6 bases and 6 bases respectively, with 17 bases between them. CDR3 size: 15 residues. CDR3 sequence: CASSPGTGEAGELFF. The CDR3 DNA reads TGTGCCAGCAGCCCCGGGACGGGGGAAGCCGGGGAGCTGTTTTTT.

This clone was detected a few times. The chain carries TRBV20-1 and TRBJ2-3, with D perhaps TRBD2 (5 bases). The V end was cut by 4 bases, the J end by 2 bases, with 13 bases between. This CDR3 region has 14 residues. Per germline, CDR1 DFQATT and CDR2 SNEGSKA (reference sequence). As DNA, the CDR3 is TGCAGTGCTATGCGAGGACTGAACACAGATACGCAGTATTTT. This translates into CSAMRGLNTDTQYF.

This clone is judged medium-sized (0.01 to 0.1%). This chain joins TRBV4-1 and TRBJ1-5, with a weak D call TRBD1 (6 bases). The CDR3 runs to 15 residues. V lost 0 bases and J 11 bases, leaving 17 bases between the germline ends. Germline values: CDR1 MGHRA, CDR2 YSYEKL. The CDR3 region is CASSQDPGARWAQHF. The CDR3 nucleotides are TGCGCCAGCAGCCAAGATCCAGGGGCTCGTTGGGCCCAGCATTTT.

The chain is built from TRBV11-1 and TRBJ2-7; possible D gene TRBD2, 6 bases. Germline V gene data show CDR1 as SGHAT and CDR2 as FQDESV (reference sequence). Trimming left V 5 bases short and J 0 bases short, with 20 bases between. The CDR3 consists of 17 residues. DNA of the CDR3: TGTGCCAGCAGCCCACAAATTGGCGGGGCAAGCTCCTACGAGCAGTACTTC. Translation gives CASSPQIGGASSYEQYF.

This clone was detected many times. The J gene is TRBJ2-5, the V gene TRBV29-1, with TRBD2 matching over 11 bases. Trimming removed 3 bases from V and 4 bases from J; junction bases left unmatched: 10. Looked up from germline, CDR1 is SQVTM and CDR2 is ANQGSEA. This CDR3 comprises 16 residues. CDR3 nucleotide sequence: TGCAGCGTTGAGAAGTTAGCGGGGGGGCCGCGAGAGACCCAGTACTTC. It yields the protein CSVEKLAGGPRETQYF.

This clone was picked up many times. The chain carries TRBV11-3 and TRBJ2-1; 10 bases agree with TRBD2. Germline assignment: CDR1 SGHNT and CDR2 YENEEA. With V trimmed by 0 bases and J by 7 bases, 9 bases remained unmatched. The CDR3 has 17 residues. As DNA, the CDR3 is TGTGCCAGCAGCTTAGATAGGCTAGCGGGAGTTGATAATGAGCAGTTCTTC. Amino acids: CASSLDRLAGVDNEQFF.

This clone was counted at least ten times. The chain has TRBV3-1 and TRBJ2-5; the D gene is possibly TRBD2 (7 bases). From germline, CDR1 is LGHDT and CDR2 YNNKEL (reference sequence). This CDR3 comprises 16 residues. Deletions cut 2 bases from V and 2 bases from J, with 15 bases between. The CDR3 coding sequence is TGTGCCAGCAGCCAACGGGGCGCGGGGGCACAAGAGACCCAGTACTTC. This gives the protein CASSQRGAGAQETQYF.